One sample yielded the 6 T cell receptor beta chains listed below, sequenced in a study of early T cells in non-severe SARS-CoV-2 infection. TCRdb re-analysed the 5' RACE reads in MiXCR, keeping a single row per CDR3 protein. The sample includes some 96,000 distinct CDR3 sequences, about 13% of them seen just once. The sample consisted of whole blood. These receptors were obtained from an adult who was a healthcare worker with PCR-confirmed SARS-CoV-2 infection or an uninfected control (not recorded which).

This clonotype was counted many times. This chain connects TRBV12-3 or TRBV12-4 to TRBJ1-6; D perhaps matches TRBD1 (6 bases). This CDR3 is 16 amino acids long. Trimming removed 3 bases from V and 7 bases from J, with 16 bases in between. The CDR3 loop is CASSFGGQGINSPLHF. The CDR3 nucleotides are TGTGCCAGCAGTTTCGGGGGGCAGGGTATCAATTCACCCCTCCACTTT.

This clonotype was seen a few times. The CDR3 DNA reads as TGTGCCAGCAGCTCACAGGGTGGAGTGTACGAGCAGTACTTC. Translation gives CASSSQGGVYEQYF. The V call is TRBV7-2, the J call TRBJ2-7; a possible D gene is TRBD1 (6 bases). The CDR3 totals 14 residues. CDR1 is SGHTA, CDR2 FQGNSA, per germline. V dropped 4 bases and J dropped 4 bases, with 14 bases sitting between them.

The V call is TRBV6-1, the J call TRBJ2-5; 9 positions match TRBD2. V trimming: 11 bases; J trimming: 2 bases; junction bases outside the gene matches: 6. This CDR3 is built from 13 residues. Germline-derived CDR1 and CDR2 are MNHNS and SASEGT. CDR3 region: CAGQRGAQETQYF. DNA of the CDR3: TGTGCCGGACAGCGGGGGGCTCAAGAGACCCAGTACTTC.

The chain recombines TRBV19 with TRBJ2-7; D unresolved. CDR1 and CDR2 (germline): LNHDA, SQIVND (reference sequence). This CDR3 contains 13 residues. Trimming pared 3 bases from V and 5 bases from J, leaving 11 bases between. The CDR3 loop reads CASSMVASHEQYF. DNA for the CDR3: TGTGCCAGTAGTATGGTAGCATCCCACGAGCAGTACTTC.

J is TRBJ2-3 and V is TRBV29-1; D not resolved. From germline, CDR1 is SQVTM and CDR2 ANQGSEA. The CDR3 length is 15 residues. Trimming pared 4 bases from V and 0 bases from J, leaving 14 bases between. The CDR3 spells CSVVRKPISTDTQYF. CDR3 DNA sequence: TGCAGCGTTGTCCGGAAACCCATCAGCACAGATACGCAGTATTTT.

This clonotype was counted many times. CDR3: CASSGRLAGGLNEQFF. CDR3 bases: TGTGCCAGCAGCGGTAGACTAGCGGGGGGTCTTAATGAGCAGTTCTTC. The chain employs TRBV6-5 and TRBJ2-1; TRBD2 aligns across 13 bases. Trimming cost V 6 bases and J 7 bases; bases outside gene matches: 9. Germline CDR1 is MNHEY and CDR2 is SVGAGI. The CDR3 is 16 amino acids.